This T cell receptor beta chain originates from a study of early T cells in non-severe SARS-CoV-2 infection. Ten or more counts support this clonotype. What it binds is not known. CDR3 size: 18 residues. Germline V lookup: CDR1 LGHDT, CDR2 YNNKEL (reference sequence). V gave up 0 bases and J gave up 5 bases, with 20 bases separating them. Overall study findings and caveats: Comparison of clonotypes with VDJdb favored anti-spike CD8 responses while missing private and CD4 specificities.

Individual cDNA molecules received unique molecular identifiers during library preparation. A single record per CDR3 protein comes from TCRdb applying MiXCR to the 5' RACE reads. This sample has approximately 66,000 distinct CDR3 sequences, with around 13% found just once. Sequenced input: whole blood. The source is an adult who was a healthcare worker with PCR-confirmed SARS-CoV-2 infection or an uninfected control (not recorded which). This rearrangement joins TRBV3-1 to TRBJ2-1; TRBD2 is a possible D gene (5 bases). The CDR3 is CASSQEFIVILANNEQFF. The CDR3 coding sequence is TGTGCCAGCAGCCAAGAGTTTATAGTCATTCTAGCCAACAATGAGCAGTTCTTC.